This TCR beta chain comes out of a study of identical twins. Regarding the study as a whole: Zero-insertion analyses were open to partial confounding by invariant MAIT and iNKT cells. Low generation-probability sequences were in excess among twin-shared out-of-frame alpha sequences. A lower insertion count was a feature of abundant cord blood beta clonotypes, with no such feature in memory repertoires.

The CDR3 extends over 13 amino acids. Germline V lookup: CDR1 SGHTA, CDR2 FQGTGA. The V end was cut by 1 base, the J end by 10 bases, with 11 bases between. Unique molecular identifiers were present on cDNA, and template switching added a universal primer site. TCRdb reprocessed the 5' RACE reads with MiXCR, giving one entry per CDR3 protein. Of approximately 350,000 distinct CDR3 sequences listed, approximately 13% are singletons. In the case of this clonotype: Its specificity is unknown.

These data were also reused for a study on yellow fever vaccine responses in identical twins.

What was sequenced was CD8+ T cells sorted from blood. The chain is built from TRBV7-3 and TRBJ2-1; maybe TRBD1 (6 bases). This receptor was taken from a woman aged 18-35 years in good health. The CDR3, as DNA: TGTGCCAGCAGCTTAATGGGGGCAGACGAGCAGTTCTTC. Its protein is CASSLMGADEQFF. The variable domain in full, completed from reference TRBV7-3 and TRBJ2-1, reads GAGVSQTPSNKVTEKGKYVELRCDPISGHTALYWYRQSLGQGPEFLIYFQGTGAADDSGLPNDRFFAVRPEGSVSTLKIQRTERGDSAVYLCASSLMGADEQFFGPGTRLTVL.